This passage covers 9 T cell receptor beta chains from one sample sequenced in a study of blood T cell repertoires in COVID-19 (TCRdb year 2020). Library preparation was by the immunoSEQ multiplex PCR assay. In TCRdb, the immuneACCESS table is reduced to in-frame sequences with V and J assigned. These tables do not hold every clone; where another copy was compared, an unresolved V gene accounts for under half, and the others remain unexplained. Recorded for this sample are fewer than 150,000 clones; approximately 77% of them occurred a single time. About a fifth of the sample is taken by the ten largest. The sample comprised peripheral blood. The receptor set was obtained from a man older than 75 with acute or convalescent COVID-19.

The CDR3 here is CASNKETGDTEAFF. The CDR3 nucleotides read TGTGCCAGCAACAAGGAGACAGGGGACACTGAAGCTTTCTTT. The rearrangement uses TRBV2 and TRBJ1-1, with 8 bases that match TRBD1. The CDR3 runs 14 residues. Germline V gene lookup returns CDR1 SNHLY and CDR2 FYNNEI. V lost 7 bases to trimming and J lost 3 bases; unmatched junction nucleotides: 7.

The chain uses TRBV9 and TRBJ1-1; TRBD1 is a possible D gene (6 bases). Germline CDR1 SGDLS, CDR2 YYNGEE. V was shortened by 4 bases and J by 2 bases, with 15 bases between the two germline ends. The CDR3 sequence is 15 residues long. CDR3 DNA sequence: TGTGCCAGCAGCCCCCGGTGGGGACAAAACACTGAAGCTTTCTTT. It yields the protein CASSPRWGQNTEAFF. The full variable domain, rest sourced from reference TRBV9 and TRBJ1-1, is DSGVTQTPKHLITATGQRVTLRCSPRSGDLSVYWYQQSLDQGLQFLIQYYNGEERAKGNILERFSAQQFPDLHSELNLSSLELGDSALYFCASSPRWGQNTEAFFGQGTRLTVV.

This clone was detected once. The chain uses TRBV15 and TRBJ2-7; maybe TRBD1 (6 bases). The V and J ends lost 5 bases and 3 bases respectively, with 17 bases between them. The V gene's germline CDR1 is LNHNV and CDR2 YYDKDF (reference sequence). This CDR3 region has 15 residues. The CDR3 sequence: CATSPNRPGDYEQYF. The CDR3 DNA reads TGTGCCACCAGCCCGAATCGGCCAGGGGACTACGAGCAGTACTTC.

The chain combines TRBV5-6 with TRBJ1-2; 11 positions agree with TRBD1. Germline CDR1 and CDR2: SGHDT and YYEEEE. The trim removed 3 bases at V and 6 bases at J, leaving 4 bases unmatched. The CDR3 covers 14 residues. CDR3 region: CASSSGQGVDGYTF. The CDR3 DNA follows: TGTGCCAGCAGCTCGGGACAGGGGGTGGATGGCTACACCTTC.

This chain connects TRBV7-6 to TRBJ2-5, with TRBD2 matching 14 bases. CDR1 and CDR2 (germline): SGHVS, FNYEAQ. J was trimmed by 2 bases and V by 6 bases; bases with no gene match: 2. The CDR3 runs to 15 residues. The CDR3 region is CASRRLAGGQETQYF. CDR3 coding DNA: TGTGCCAGCAGGCGACTAGCGGGGGGGCAAGAGACCCAGTACTTC.

This rearrangement joins TRBV9 to TRBJ1-1; 10 nucleotides match TRBD1. The CDR3 is 18 amino acids. Trimming took 0 bases from V and 1 from J; bases not matched to a gene: 9. Germline CDR1 is SGDLS and CDR2 is YYNGEE. The CDR3 is CASSVGQGTGARNTEAFF. For the CDR3, the DNA is TGTGCCAGCAGCGTAGGTCAAGGGACAGGGGCTAGGAACACTGAAGCTTTCTTT.

This chain uses TRBV7-9 with TRBJ2-7, with TRBD1 matching 11 bases. CDR1 SEHNR and CDR2 FQNEAQ come from the germline V gene (reference sequence). The trim removed 5 bases at V and 6 bases at J, leaving 9 bases unmatched. This CDR3 region has 15 residues. CDR3 DNA sequence: TGTGCCAGCAGCACAGGGACAGGGGGTCCTCGCGAGCAGTACTTC. This translates into CASSTGTGGPREQYF.

The gene calls are TRBV19 and TRBJ2-1; weak D call: TRBD2 (6 bases). The V and J ends lost 7 bases and 3 bases respectively, with 16 bases between them. This CDR3 region has 15 residues. The germline CDR1 and CDR2 sequences are LNHDA and SQIVND (reference sequence). The CDR3 bases are TGTGCCAGTACCTTAAAAGCGGGTATCTACAATGAGCAGTTCTTC. This translates into CASTLKAGIYNEQFF.

The genes are TRBV6-5 and TRBJ1-4; 8 bases map to TRBD1. Unmatched junction bases numbered 7, after V lost 6 bases and J lost 7 bases. Germline CDR1 is MNHEY and CDR2 is SVGAGI. The CDR3 consists of 14 residues. The CDR3 here is CASRRTGSGEKLFF. In nucleotides, the CDR3 is TGTGCCAGCAGACGGACAGGGAGTGGTGAAAAACTGTTTTTT.